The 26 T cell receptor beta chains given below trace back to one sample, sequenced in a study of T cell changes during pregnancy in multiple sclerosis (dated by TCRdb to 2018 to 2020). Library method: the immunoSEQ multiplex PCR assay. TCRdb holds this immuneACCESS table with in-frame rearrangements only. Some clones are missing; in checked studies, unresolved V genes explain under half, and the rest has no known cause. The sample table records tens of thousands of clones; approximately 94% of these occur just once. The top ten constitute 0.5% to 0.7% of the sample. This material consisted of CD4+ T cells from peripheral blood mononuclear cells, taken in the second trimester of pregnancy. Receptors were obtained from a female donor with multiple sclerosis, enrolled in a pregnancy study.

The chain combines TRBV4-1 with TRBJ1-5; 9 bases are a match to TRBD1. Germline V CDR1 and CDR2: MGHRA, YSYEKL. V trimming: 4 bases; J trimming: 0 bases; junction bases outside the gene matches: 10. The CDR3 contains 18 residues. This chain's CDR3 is CASSPQSTGGFSNQPQHF. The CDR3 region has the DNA TGCGCCAGCAGCCCTCAGTCAACAGGGGGCTTTAGCAATCAGCCCCAGCATTTT.

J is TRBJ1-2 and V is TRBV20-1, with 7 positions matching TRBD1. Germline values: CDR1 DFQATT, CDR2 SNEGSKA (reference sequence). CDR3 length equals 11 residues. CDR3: CRVHRGGGYTF. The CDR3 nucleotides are TGCAGGGTCCACAGGGGAGGTGGCTACACCTTC.

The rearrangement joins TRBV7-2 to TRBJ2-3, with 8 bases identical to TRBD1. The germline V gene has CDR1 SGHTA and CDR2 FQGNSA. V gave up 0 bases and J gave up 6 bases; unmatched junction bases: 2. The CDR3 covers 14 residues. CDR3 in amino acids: CASSLAQGADTQYF. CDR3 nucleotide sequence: TGTGCCAGCAGCTTAGCCCAGGGGGCCGATACGCAGTATTTT.

The CDR3 nucleotides are TGTGCCAGCAGCCCCAGACTATCGACCTACGAGCAGTACTTC. Its protein is CASSPRLSTYEQYF. J is TRBJ2-7 and V is TRBV7-9; tentative D call: TRBD2 (5 bases). Trimming removed 5 bases at V and 2 bases at J, with 13 bases between. The CDR3 is 14 amino acids. The germline gives CDR1 SEHNR, CDR2 FQNEAQ (reference sequence).

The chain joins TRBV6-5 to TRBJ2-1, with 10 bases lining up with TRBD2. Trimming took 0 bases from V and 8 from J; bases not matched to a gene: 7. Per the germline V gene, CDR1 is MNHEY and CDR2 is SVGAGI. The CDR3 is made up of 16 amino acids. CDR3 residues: CASSYSSSGGADEQFF. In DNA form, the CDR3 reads TGTGCCAGCAGTTACTCGTCCAGCGGGGGGGCTGATGAGCAGTTCTTC.

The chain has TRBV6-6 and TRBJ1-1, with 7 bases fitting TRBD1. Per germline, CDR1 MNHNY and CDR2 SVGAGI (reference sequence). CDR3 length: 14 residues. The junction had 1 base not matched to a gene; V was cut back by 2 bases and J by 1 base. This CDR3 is CASSYRGPNTEAFF. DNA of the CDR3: TGTGCCAGCAGTTACAGGGGGCCGAACACTGAAGCTTTCTTT.

The CDR3 DNA is TGCGCCAGCAGCTTGACGGTGGGGCCCTACGAGCAGTACTTC. As protein: CASSLTVGPYEQYF. The V call is TRBV5-1, the J call TRBJ2-7; TRBD1 might be the D (5 bases). This CDR3 has 14 amino acids. Trimming took off 1 base at V and 2 bases at J, with 10 bases between the two ends. The germline CDR1 and CDR2 sequences are SGHRS and YFSETQ.

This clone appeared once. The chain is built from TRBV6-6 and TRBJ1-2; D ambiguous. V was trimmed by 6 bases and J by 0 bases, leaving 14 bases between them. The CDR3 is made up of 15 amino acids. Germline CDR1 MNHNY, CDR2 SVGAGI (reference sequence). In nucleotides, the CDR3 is TGTGCCAGCAGCCACCTCTCGGGTTCTAACTATGGCTACACCTTC. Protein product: CASSHLSGSNYGYTF.

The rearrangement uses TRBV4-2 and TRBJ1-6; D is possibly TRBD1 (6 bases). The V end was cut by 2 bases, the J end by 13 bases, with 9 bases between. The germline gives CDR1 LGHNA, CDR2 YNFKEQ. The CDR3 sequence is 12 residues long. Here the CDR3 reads CASSQRTAPLHF. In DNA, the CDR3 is TGTGCCAGCAGCCAAAGGACAGCGCCCCTCCACTTT.

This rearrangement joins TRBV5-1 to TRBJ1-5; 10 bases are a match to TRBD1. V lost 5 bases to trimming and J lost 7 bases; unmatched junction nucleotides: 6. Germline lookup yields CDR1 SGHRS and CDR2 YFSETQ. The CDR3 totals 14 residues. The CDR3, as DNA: TGCGCCAGCAGTCCGGGACAGGGGTGGCAGCCCCAGCATTTT. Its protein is CASSPGQGWQPQHF.

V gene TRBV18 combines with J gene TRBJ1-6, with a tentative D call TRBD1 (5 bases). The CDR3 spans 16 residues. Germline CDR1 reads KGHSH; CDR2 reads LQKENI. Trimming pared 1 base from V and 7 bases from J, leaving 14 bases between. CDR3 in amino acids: CASSPQVTGRNSPLHF. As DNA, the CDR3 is TGTGCCAGCTCACCACAGGTCACAGGTCGGAATTCACCCCTCCACTTT.

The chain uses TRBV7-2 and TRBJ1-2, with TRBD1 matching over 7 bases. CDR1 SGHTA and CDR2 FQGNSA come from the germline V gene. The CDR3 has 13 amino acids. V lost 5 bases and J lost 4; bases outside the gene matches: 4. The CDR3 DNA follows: TGTGCCAGCAGCCCCCGGGACAGCTATGGCTACACCTTC. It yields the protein CASSPRDSYGYTF.

CDR3 amino acids: CASSQVSSTYEQYF. As DNA, the CDR3 is TGCGCCAGCAGCCAAGTGAGTTCCACCTACGAGCAGTACTTC. The chain recombines TRBV4-3 with TRBJ2-7; D unresolved. The CDR3 sequence is 14 residues long. The V gene's germline CDR1 is LGHNA and CDR2 YSLEER. V dropped 1 base and J dropped 2 bases, with 9 bases sitting between them.

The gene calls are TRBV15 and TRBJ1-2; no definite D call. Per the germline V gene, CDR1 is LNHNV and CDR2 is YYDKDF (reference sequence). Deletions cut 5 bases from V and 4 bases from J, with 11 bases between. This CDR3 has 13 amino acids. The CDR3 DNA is TGTGCCACCAGCCCGGCGGGCCTCTATGGCTACACCTTC. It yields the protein CATSPAGLYGYTF.

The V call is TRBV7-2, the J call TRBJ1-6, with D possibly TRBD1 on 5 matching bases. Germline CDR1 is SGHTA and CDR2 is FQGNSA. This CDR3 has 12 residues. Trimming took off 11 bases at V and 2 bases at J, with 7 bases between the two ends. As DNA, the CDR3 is TGTGCCGGGGGGGCCTATAATTCACCCCTCCACTTT. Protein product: CAGGAYNSPLHF.

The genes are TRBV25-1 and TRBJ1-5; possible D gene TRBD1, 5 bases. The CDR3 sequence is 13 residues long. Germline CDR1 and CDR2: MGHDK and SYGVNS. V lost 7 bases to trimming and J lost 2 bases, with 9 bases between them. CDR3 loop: CASTGWGNQPQHF. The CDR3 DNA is TGTGCCAGCACAGGGTGGGGCAATCAGCCCCAGCATTTT.

CDR3 sequence (DNA): TGCGCCAGCAGCCAAGAGGTTCGAGCCTCTGGAAACACCATATATTTT. This encodes CASSQEVRASGNTIYF. The V and J genes are TRBV4-3 and TRBJ1-3; D call uncertain. The CDR3 extends over 16 amino acids. The germline V and J ends were trimmed by 0 bases and 0 bases, with 9 bases remaining between them. Germline V gene sequence: CDR1 LGHNA, CDR2 YSLEER.

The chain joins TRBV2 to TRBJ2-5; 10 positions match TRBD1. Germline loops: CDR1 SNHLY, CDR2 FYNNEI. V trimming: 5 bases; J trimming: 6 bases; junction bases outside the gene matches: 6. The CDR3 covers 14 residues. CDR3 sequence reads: CASSWDRGGQTQYF. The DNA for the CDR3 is TGTGCCAGCAGTTGGGACAGGGGTGGACAGACCCAGTACTTC. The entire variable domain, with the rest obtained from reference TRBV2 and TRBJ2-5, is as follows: EPEVTQTPSHQVTQMGQEVILRCVPISNHLYFYWYRQILGQKVEFLVSFYNNEISEKSEIFDDQFSVERPDGSNFTLKIRSTKLEDSAMYFCASSWDRGGQTQYFGPGTRLLVL.

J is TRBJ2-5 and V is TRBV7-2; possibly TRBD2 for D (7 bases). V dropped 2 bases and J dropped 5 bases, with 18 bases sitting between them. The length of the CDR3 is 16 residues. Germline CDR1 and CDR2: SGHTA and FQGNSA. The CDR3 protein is CASSLSPGGRRETQYF. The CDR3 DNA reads TGTGCCAGCAGCTTATCACCGGGGGGCCGTCGTGAGACCCAGTACTTC.

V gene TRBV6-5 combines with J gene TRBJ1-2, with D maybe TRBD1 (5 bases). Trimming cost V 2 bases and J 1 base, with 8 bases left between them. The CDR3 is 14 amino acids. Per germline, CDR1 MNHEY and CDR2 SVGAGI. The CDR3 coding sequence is TGTGCCAGCAGTTACCGGGGGGATAACTATGGCTACACCTTC. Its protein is CASSYRGDNYGYTF.

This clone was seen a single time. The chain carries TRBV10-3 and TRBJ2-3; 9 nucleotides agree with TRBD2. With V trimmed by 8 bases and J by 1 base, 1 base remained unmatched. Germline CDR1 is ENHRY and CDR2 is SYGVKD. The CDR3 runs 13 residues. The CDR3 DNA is TGTGCCATCCGGACTAGCGGCACAGATACGCAGTATTTT. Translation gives CAIRTSGTDTQYF.

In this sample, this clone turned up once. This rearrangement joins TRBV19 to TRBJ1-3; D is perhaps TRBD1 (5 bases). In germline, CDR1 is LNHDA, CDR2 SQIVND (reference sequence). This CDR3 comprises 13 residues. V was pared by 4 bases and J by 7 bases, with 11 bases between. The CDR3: CASSRRGTNTIYF. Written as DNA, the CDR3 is TGTGCCAGTAGTAGGCGGGGGACGAACACCATATATTTT.

The CDR3 sequence is CASSEERFTDTQYF. CDR3 DNA: TGTGCCAGCAGTGAAGAGCGGTTCACAGATACGCAGTATTTT. V gene TRBV6-4 combines with J gene TRBJ2-3; tentative D call: TRBD2 (5 bases). The V end lost 3 bases, the J end lost 2 bases, and 9 bases lay between the germline ends. The CDR3 is made up of 14 amino acids. Germline loops: CDR1 MRHNA, CDR2 SNTAGT.

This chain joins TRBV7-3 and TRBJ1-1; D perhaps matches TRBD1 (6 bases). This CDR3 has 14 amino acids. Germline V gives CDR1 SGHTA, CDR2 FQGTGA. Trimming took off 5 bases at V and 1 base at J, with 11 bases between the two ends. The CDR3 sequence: CASSPGQRNTEAFF. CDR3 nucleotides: TGTGCCAGCAGCCCTGGACAGAGGAACACTGAAGCTTTCTTT.

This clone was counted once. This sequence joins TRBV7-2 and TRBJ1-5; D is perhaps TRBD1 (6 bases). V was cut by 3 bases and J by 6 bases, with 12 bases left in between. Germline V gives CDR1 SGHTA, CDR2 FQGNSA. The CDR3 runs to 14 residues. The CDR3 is CASSLGTGFQPQHF. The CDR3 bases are TGTGCCAGCAGCTTGGGTACAGGGTTTCAGCCCCAGCATTTT.

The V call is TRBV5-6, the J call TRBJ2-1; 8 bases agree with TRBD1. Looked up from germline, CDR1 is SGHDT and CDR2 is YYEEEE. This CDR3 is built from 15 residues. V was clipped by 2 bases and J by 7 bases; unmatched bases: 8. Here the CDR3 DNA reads TGTGCCAGCAGCTTCGCGACAGGGGTGGGGAATGAGCAGTTCTTC. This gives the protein CASSFATGVGNEQFF.